The 29 T cell receptor beta chains in this list originate from one sample, sequenced in a study of T cell repertoires in ileal Crohn's disease (dated by TCRdb to between 2018 and 2020). Library method: the immunoSEQ multiplex PCR assay. What TCRdb holds here is the immuneACCESS table cut down to in-frame rearrangements. Part of the clones is not present; checked against another copy, under half of the missing clones reflect an unresolved V gene, and the others are unexplained. The sample table shows approximately 12,000 clones, and roughly four fifths are seen once. The ten biggest clones cover 4.5% of the sample. Sequenced material: ileal tissue. These receptor sequences come from an adult with Crohn's disease.

This clone was seen only once. J is TRBJ1-1 and V is TRBV4-1; TRBD1 matches 7 bases. The CDR3 is 15 amino acids. Trimming at V came to 3 bases and at J to 0 bases, leaving 4 bases not matched to a gene. CDR1 is MGHRA and CDR2 is YSYEKL in the germline V gene. For the CDR3, the DNA is TGCGCCAGCAGCCATATTGGACAGGTGAACACTGAAGCTTTCTTT. This gives the protein CASSHIGQVNTEAFF.

This rearrangement joins TRBV20-1 to TRBJ1-2, with D possibly being TRBD1 (5 bases). V lost 3 bases and J 6 bases, leaving 8 bases between the germline ends. Germline loops: CDR1 DFQATT, CDR2 SNEGSKA (reference sequence). The CDR3 runs to 11 residues. CDR3 in amino acids: CSARWGDGYTF. DNA for the CDR3: TGCAGTGCTAGGTGGGGGGATGGCTACACCTTC.

The J gene is TRBJ2-1, the V gene TRBV30, with D possibly being TRBD2 (6 bases). Trimming stripped 2 bases from V and 9 bases from J, with 11 bases between. Germline assignment: CDR1 GTSNPN and CDR2 SVGIG (reference sequence). This CDR3 has 12 residues. The CDR3 DNA reads TGTGCCTGGAGTAGGGACGGGGGTGAGCAGTTCTTC. Protein: CAWSRDGGEQFF.

V is TRBV5-4 and J is TRBJ2-6; 9 nucleotides match TRBD1. CDR3 length equals 14 residues. Germline V gene lookup returns CDR1 SGHNT and CDR2 YYREEE (reference sequence). J lost 9 bases, V lost 2 bases, and 3 bases had no gene match. The CDR3 nucleotides read TGTGCCAGCAGCTTACAGGGGGCGTTCAACGTCCTGACTTTC. Amino acids: CASSLQGAFNVLTF.

The chain couples TRBV27 to TRBJ1-1; TRBD1 is a possible D gene (5 bases). The V end lost 0 bases, the J end lost 1 base, and 12 bases lay between the germline ends. The CDR3 is 16 amino acids. Germline CDR1 is MNHEY and CDR2 is SMNVEV (reference sequence). This CDR3 reads CASSLSWRRANTEAFF. The CDR3 nucleotides are TGTGCCAGCAGTTTATCTTGGCGCAGGGCGAACACTGAAGCTTTCTTT.

Only a few counts were recorded for this clone. The rearrangement links TRBV11-3 to TRBJ2-1; 12 bases match TRBD2. Germline V gene lookup returns CDR1 SGHNT and CDR2 YENEEA. Trimming at V came to 5 bases and at J to 1 base, leaving 3 bases not matched to a gene. The CDR3 contains 16 residues. The CDR3 bases are TGTGCCAGCAGCCAGACTAGCGGGAGATCCTACAATGAGCAGTTCTTC. Amino acid sequence: CASSQTSGRSYNEQFF.

The J gene is TRBJ2-1, the V gene TRBV2; D gene ambiguous. Trimming left V 6 bases short and J 5 bases short, with 14 bases between. The CDR3 has 14 residues. The germline CDR1 and CDR2 sequences are SNHLY and FYNNEI. CDR3 loop: CASRLLVSDNEQFF. DNA of the CDR3: TGTGCCAGCAGACTTCTAGTCAGTGACAATGAGCAGTTCTTC.

The chain uses TRBV4-2 and TRBJ1-1, with 8 positions matching TRBD1. J was trimmed by 1 base and V by 4 bases; bases with no gene match: 2. Germline CDR1 is LGHNA and CDR2 is YNFKEQ. This CDR3 region has 14 residues. The CDR3 DNA follows: TGTGCCAGCAGCCCGGGACAGGAGAACACTGAAGCTTTCTTT. Its translation is CASSPGQENTEAFF.

The V call is TRBV6-1, the J call TRBJ1-1; 7 nucleotides match TRBD1. The V gene end was trimmed by 5 bases and the J gene end by 5 bases; junction bases not matched to a gene: 8. The CDR3 has 14 amino acids. Germline CDR1 and CDR2: MNHNS and SASEGT. In nucleotides, the CDR3 is TGTGCCAGCAGTTTGGTTGGCAGGGGGACTGAAGCTTTCTTT. Translated, it gives CASSLVGRGTEAFF.

The genes are TRBV5-6 and TRBJ1-1, with no clear D. Deletions cut 0 bases from V and 6 bases from J, with 15 bases between. Germline CDR1 reads SGHDT; CDR2 reads YYEEEE. This CDR3 spans 15 amino acids. DNA of the CDR3: TGTGCCAGCAGCTTGGGGGTGGGGAAGAGGGCTGAAGCTTTCTTT. This encodes CASSLGVGKRAEAFF.

This clone was detected once. The chain is built from TRBV4-2 and TRBJ2-7; TRBD2 aligns across 11 bases. CDR3 length: 19 residues. V shed 2 bases, J shed 9 bases, and the junction held 21 bases outside the gene matches. Germline V gene data show CDR1 as LGHNA and CDR2 as YNFKEQ. CDR3 coding DNA: TGTGCCAGCAGCCAAATGGGGGTTCGACTAGCGGGGACGATTGACGGGCAGTACTTC. Translated: CASSQMGVRLAGTIDGQYF.

The J gene is TRBJ2-2, the V gene TRBV19, with TRBD1 identical over 7 bases. The germline CDR1 and CDR2 sequences are LNHDA and SQIVND (reference sequence). With 4 bases clipped from V and 6 bases from J, the junction kept 5 bases outside the gene matches. The CDR3 contains 14 residues. In nucleotides, the CDR3 is TGTGCCAGTAGTACCAACAGGGGCCCCGGGGAGCTGTTTTTT. As protein: CASSTNRGPGELFF.

Here the CDR3 DNA reads TGTGCCAGCAGTGAATTCGGGGGGAACACCGGGGAGCTGTTTTTT. Its translation: CASSEFGGNTGELFF. V gene TRBV2 combines with J gene TRBJ2-2; D is possibly TRBD2 (6 bases). The germline V gene encodes CDR1 SNHLY and CDR2 FYNNEI. V gave up 2 bases and J gave up 1 base, with 8 bases separating them. CDR3 length: 15 residues.

J is TRBJ2-1 and V is TRBV5-4; 7 nucleotides align to TRBD1. The CDR3 is made up of 16 amino acids. With 10 bases clipped from V and 9 bases from J, the junction kept 22 bases outside the gene matches. Germline values: CDR1 SGHNT, CDR2 YYREEE (reference sequence). DNA for the CDR3: TGTGCCTCAACCCCGAGGTGGGACAGTTCCTTGAGTGAGCAGTTCTTC. It specifies CASTPRWDSSLSEQFF. Filled out from reference TRBV5-4 and TRBJ2-1, the complete variable domain reads ETGVTQSPTHLIKTRGQQVTLRCSSQSGHNTVSWYQQALGQGPQFIFQYYREEENGRGNFPPRFSGLQFPNYSSELNVNALELDDSALYLCASTPRWDSSLSEQFFGPGTRLTVL.

The CDR3, as DNA: TGTGCCAGCAGCCCTCACGAAGGACAGGGAGGAAGTGCTTTCTTT. Protein product: CASSPHEGQGGSAFF. The chain couples TRBV9 to TRBJ1-1; 8 nucleotides agree with TRBD1. The V gene end was trimmed by 4 bases and the J gene end by 11 bases; junction bases not matched to a gene: 16. The CDR3 sequence is 15 residues long. Germline V gives CDR1 SGDLS, CDR2 YYNGEE.

In its sample, this clone was seen once. For the CDR3, the DNA is TGTGCCGCGGCGGGAACTAATGGAGAGACCCAGTACTTC. Translating gives CAAAGTNGETQYF. V usage is TRBV6-5 and J usage is TRBJ2-5, with D perhaps matching TRBD2 (6 bases). Trimming removed 11 bases at V and 4 bases at J, with 17 bases between. Germline V gene lookup returns CDR1 MNHEY and CDR2 SVGAGI. The CDR3 contains 13 residues.

The chain joins TRBV6-5 to TRBJ1-6, with D uncertain. Germline V gene sequence: CDR1 MNHEY, CDR2 SVGAGI. Trimming removed 6 bases from V and 6 bases from J, with 15 bases in between. The CDR3 totals 15 residues. CDR3 region: CASSRTRTGNSPLHF. CDR3 sequence (DNA): TGTGCCAGCAGCCGGACTCGGACGGGTAATTCACCCCTCCACTTT.

This rearrangement joins TRBV7-9 to TRBJ2-7; D perhaps matches TRBD2 (6 bases). CDR3 size: 16 residues. CDR1 and CDR2 from the germline V gene are SEHNR and FQNEAQ (reference sequence). Trimming pared 5 bases from V and 7 bases from J, leaving 24 bases between. The CDR3, as DNA: TGTGCCAGCAGCCCCCTAAGGCCCCAACTAGCAGTAGAGCAGTACTTC. It yields the protein CASSPLRPQLAVEQYF.

The rearrangement links TRBV27 to TRBJ2-5; 12 positions agree with TRBD1. The J call is in doubt because the DNA end fits TRBJ2-7 better. This CDR3 spans 15 amino acids. Germline loops: CDR1 MNHEY, CDR2 SMNVEV (reference sequence). CDR3 region: CASSPGTGGFYEQYF. CDR3 DNA sequence: TGTGCCAGCAGTCCCGGGACAGGGGGCTTCTACGAGCAGTACTTC.

The chain joins TRBV2 to TRBJ2-5; TRBD2 aligns across 9 bases. This CDR3 spans 15 amino acids. Trimming at V came to 6 bases and at J to 6 bases, leaving 11 bases not matched to a gene. Germline CDR1 reads SNHLY; CDR2 reads FYNNEI. The CDR3 loop reads CASSPGTSLGKTQYF. CDR3 coding DNA: TGTGCCAGCAGCCCCGGGACTAGCCTGGGGAAGACCCAGTACTTC. Full variable domain (rest looked up from reference TRBV2 and TRBJ2-5): EPEVTQTPSHQVTQMGQEVILRCVPISNHLYFYWYRQILGQKVEFLVSFYNNEISEKSEIFDDQFSVERPDGSNFTLKIRSTKLEDSAMYFCASSPGTSLGKTQYFGPGTRLLVL.

The CDR3 nucleotides are TGTGCCAGCTCAACACAGGGGCAGGAGCAGTACTTC. It yields the protein CASSTQGQEQYF. The chain joins TRBV18 to TRBJ2-7; 7 bases fit TRBD1. The CDR3 loop spans 12 amino acids. The V gene end was trimmed by 5 bases and the J gene end by 7 bases; junction bases not matched to a gene: 5. Germline CDR1 KGHSH, CDR2 LQKENI.

Written as DNA, the CDR3 is TGTGCCAGCAGCTTTCTAGCGGGGGGGAACACCGGGGAGCTGTTTTTT. It translates to CASSFLAGGNTGELFF. The chain couples TRBV11-3 to TRBJ2-2; 11 bases align to TRBD2. J was trimmed by 1 base and V by 3 bases; bases with no gene match: 1. CDR3 length: 16 residues. Germline V gene data show CDR1 as SGHNT and CDR2 as YENEEA.

The rearrangement uses TRBV6-1 and TRBJ1-4, with 12 bases fitting TRBD1. J gave up 7 bases and V 2 bases, and 5 bases lay outside the gene matches. Germline assignment: CDR1 MNHNS and CDR2 SASEGT. The CDR3 has 16 amino acids. CDR3 sequence: CASSENPGQGAEKLFF. In DNA form, the CDR3 reads TGTGCCAGCAGTGAAAACCCGGGACAGGGGGCTGAAAAACTGTTTTTT.

This clone has only a few counts. V and J are TRBV9 and TRBJ2-6; D is possibly TRBD2 (6 bases). V was shortened by 10 bases and J by 0 bases, with 26 bases between the two germline ends. From germline, CDR1 is SGDLS and CDR2 YYNGEE. The CDR3 extends over 19 amino acids. The CDR3 loop reads CAGRKPLGLLGSGANVLTF. As DNA, the CDR3 is TGTGCCGGACGGAAACCACTGGGACTCCTCGGCTCTGGGGCCAACGTCCTGACTTTC.

The chain employs TRBV28 and TRBJ2-7, with TRBD1 matching 7 bases. The CDR3 length is 12 residues. The germline CDR1 and CDR2 sequences are MDHEN and SYDVKM. Trimming took 6 bases from V and 4 from J; bases not matched to a gene: 3. CDR3 amino acids: CASRTGQYEQYF. The CDR3 DNA reads TGTGCCAGCAGGACGGGACAGTACGAGCAGTACTTC.

The rearrangement uses TRBV25-1 and TRBJ1-3, with TRBD1 identical over 8 bases. The trim removed 1 base at V and 2 bases at J, leaving 7 bases unmatched. The CDR3 runs to 17 residues. CDR1 MGHDK and CDR2 SYGVNS come from the germline V gene. CDR3 residues: CASSEWEQGAAGNTIYF. The CDR3 nucleotides are TGTGCCAGCAGTGAATGGGAGCAGGGGGCGGCTGGAAACACCATATATTTT.

This sequence joins TRBV6-6 and TRBJ1-2; unclear D gene. The CDR3 loop spans 14 amino acids. Trimming removed 5 bases at V and 4 bases at J, with 14 bases between. The germline V gene has CDR1 MNHNY and CDR2 SVGAGI (reference sequence). The CDR3 DNA reads TGTGCCAGCAGTGGGAGAGGGTGGAGCTATGGCTACACCTTC. This translates into CASSGRGWSYGYTF.

This chain uses TRBV5-1 with TRBJ2-5; 7 bases align to TRBD1. The CDR3 consists of 16 residues. V lost 3 bases, J lost 2 bases, and 10 bases stayed unmatched. Germline V gene data show CDR1 as SGHRS and CDR2 as YFSETQ. CDR3 in amino acids: CASSWTKGQLQETQYF. CDR3 sequence (DNA): TGCGCCAGCAGCTGGACAAAGGGACAGTTACAAGAGACCCAGTACTTC.

This sequence joins TRBV2 and TRBJ2-3; 8 nucleotides agree with TRBD1. Trimming cost V 7 bases and J 6 bases; bases outside gene matches: 9. The CDR3 totals 14 residues. Germline V gene lookup returns CDR1 SNHLY and CDR2 FYNNEI. The CDR3 region is CASKPGQVVDTQYF. The CDR3 DNA reads TGTGCCAGCAAACCGGGACAGGTGGTGGATACGCAGTATTTT.